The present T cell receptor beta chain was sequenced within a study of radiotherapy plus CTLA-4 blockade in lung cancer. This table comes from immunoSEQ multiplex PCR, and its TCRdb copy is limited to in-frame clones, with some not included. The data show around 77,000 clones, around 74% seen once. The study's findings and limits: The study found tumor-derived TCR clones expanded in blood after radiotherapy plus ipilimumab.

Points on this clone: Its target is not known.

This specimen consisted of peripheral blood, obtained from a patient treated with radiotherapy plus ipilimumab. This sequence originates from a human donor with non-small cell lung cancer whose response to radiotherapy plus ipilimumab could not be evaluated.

DNA for the CDR3: TGTGCCAGCAGTTTAGGGGTAGCGGGACTGGACGAGCAGTACTTC. It is translated as CASSLGVAGLDEQYF. V gene TRBV27 combines with J gene TRBJ2-7; 8 bases fit TRBD2. Trimming at V came to 2 bases and at J to 5 bases, leaving 8 bases not matched to a gene. The CDR3 extends over 15 amino acids. Germline V CDR1 and CDR2: MNHEY, SMNVEV (reference sequence).